This T cell receptor beta chain was recorded in a study of T cells expressing NK-cell markers. Study at large: Repertoires of TCR beta were obtained from T cells sorted as CD3+CD56+NKG2C+, CD3+CD56+NKG2C- and CD3+CD56-NKG2C+.

The CDR3 sequence is 13 residues long. CDR1 and CDR2 from the germline V gene are SGHDT and YYEEEE. For TCR beta, cDNA was produced by 5'RACE template switching with UMIs. For each CDR3 protein, TCRdb gives one entry from its re-call of the 5' RACE reads, without DNA. The sample's table shows roughly 120,000 distinct CDR3 sequences. A word on this clonotype: Its antigen is still unknown.

Study observations and caveats: There remained a lack of clarity about HCMV specificity of expanded NKG2C+ T cell clones. Of CD8+ T cells, 1.0-7.0% belonged to dominant NKG2C+ clonotypes in several donors.

This sequence was found in a woman between 18 and 69 years old in good health. This rearrangement joins TRBV5-6 to TRBJ1-1; lacking DNA, the TRBD1 call made by TCRdb goes unchecked. Input material: blood T cells: a sorted CD56 or NKG2C T cell subset, CD4+ or CD8+ T cells, or bulk PBMC T cells (not recorded which). This CDR3 reads CASSFEGWTEAFF.